This TCR beta chain stems from a study of T cells in Graves' hyperthyroidism and ophthalmopathy. Overall study findings and caveats: Before onset, by a median of around 6.1 months, the model predicted ophthalmopathy. Peripheral blood also featured most of the thyroid clonotypes expanded above 0.001.

The CDR3 is 15 amino acids. Trimming cost V 5 bases and J 3 bases; bases outside gene matches: 6. Germline values: CDR1 DFQATT, CDR2 SNEGSKA (reference sequence). This clonotype was seen repeatedly, ten times or more. Antigen specificity is unknown. Diagnosing involved the use of clinical symptoms, serum thyroxine and TRAb, thyroid ultrasound and orbital computed tomography. Regions amplified from RNA transcripts were the TCR beta CDR3 regions. RT-PCR in the first round (using the HTBI primer set) targeted the TCR CDR3. TCRdb re-derived calls from the multiplex PCR reads in MiXCR, one entry per CDR3 protein. The sample carries about 600,000 distinct CDR3 sequences, 16% recorded once.

The specimen was blood. The rearrangement uses TRBV20-1 and TRBJ2-4; TRBD2 matches 11 bases. The origin of this receptor is a woman aged 40 to 49 with Graves' ophthalmopathy. The CDR3 here is CSAGRLAGLKNIQYF. CDR3 DNA: TGCAGTGCTGGGAGACTAGCGGGGCTCAAAAACATTCAGTACTTC.